What follows is one T cell receptor (beta chain) and its context. What it recognizes is unknown. Vbeta (60) and Jbeta (13) primers were used in the PCR. The method was immunoSEQ multiplex PCR; TCRdb's version includes in-frame clones alone and lacks a portion of them. The sample carries roughly 160,000 clones, approximately 85% recorded once. The CDR3 has 13 amino acids. Trimming took off 4 bases at V and 0 bases at J, with 6 bases between the two ends. Germline CDR1 reads SNHLY; CDR2 reads FYNNEI. These data are taken from a study of cytomegalovirus exposure and HLA in healthy donors. Points from the study as a whole: Analysis was carried out at a later point, and it linked a missense DCLRE1C variant to TCR beta V- and J-gene trimming. A list of about 180 TCR beta chains associated with cytomegalovirus was given. In most subjects, TCR beta sequences reportedly gave accurate predictions of HLA-A and HLA-B alleles.

This receptor was obtained from a man between 50 and 59 years old in good health and CMV-seropositive. The chain uses TRBV2 and TRBJ1-2; a possible D gene is TRBD1 (5 bases). Sequencing was done on a sample of PBMCs. The CDR3: CASSVGPNYGYTF. The DNA for the CDR3 is TGTGCCAGCAGTGTGGGGCCTAACTATGGCTACACCTTC. Filled out from reference TRBV2 and TRBJ1-2, the complete variable domain reads EPEVTQTPSHQVTQMGQEVILRCVPISNHLYFYWYRQILGQKVEFLVSFYNNEISEKSEIFDDQFSVERPDGSNFTLKIRSTKLEDSAMYFCASSVGPNYGYTFGSGTRLTVV.